This T cell receptor (beta chain) stems from a study of HIV-infected patients and healthy controls. Across the whole study: CD4 counts in most of the 16 patients increased modestly yet significantly but stayed below normal.

The germline V gene encodes CDR1 SEHNR and CDR2 FQNEAQ (reference sequence). The CDR3 is 13 residues long. V was pared by 4 bases and J by 7 bases, with 10 bases between. Reverse transcription used 450 to 550 ng RNA and constant-region primers for alpha and beta. Each of the alpha and beta chains got its own library through chain-specific third strand synthesis with indices. Each molecule carried a 12-nucleotide identifier made of two joined random hexamers added before amplification. Using its own MiXCR run on the 5' RACE reads, TCRdb lists one record per CDR3 protein. The table records roughly 7,800 distinct CDR3 sequences, 7.5% to 9.5% of them present only once. Roughly three months, about 14 weeks, into antiretroviral therapy, follow-up blood was collected. Whole blood was used without fractionation, so all unsorted peripheral T cells were included.

V usage is TRBV7-9 and J usage is TRBJ1-4, with D perhaps matching TRBD1 (5 bases). This receptor was identified in an adult with HIV infection. Sequences were derived from blood, sampled during antiretroviral therapy. This chain's CDR3 is CASSSGTSEKLFF. The CDR3 bases are TGTGCCAGCAGCTCCGGGACCAGTGAAAAACTGTTTTTT. Using reference TRBV7-9 and TRBJ1-4 for the parts outside the CDR3, the full variable domain is DTGVSQNPRHKITKRGQNVTFRCDPISEHNRLYWYRQTLGQGPEFLTYFQNEAQLEKSRLLSDRFSAERPKGSFSTLEIQRTEQGDSAMYLCASSSGTSEKLFFGSGTQLSVL.